The subject of this entry is one T cell receptor (beta chain). No antigen is known for it. The entry originates in a study of CD8 T cells in ankylosing spondylitis. Study observations and caveats: What seemed typical of ankylosing spondylitis blood was a TCR beta motif built from about eight highly homologous variants.

TCRdb fed the 5' RACE reads into MiXCR, producing one record per CDR3 protein. Here the sample spans roughly 220,000 distinct CDR3 sequences, approximately 20% being singletons. The CDR3 loop spans 18 amino acids. CDR1 and CDR2 from the germline V gene are SGHTA and FQGTGA. J lost 1 base, V lost 5 bases, and 9 bases had no gene match. The sequencing input was blood, either unsorted or a sorted T cell fraction (not recorded which). The sequence came from a male donor with ankylosing spondylitis. This sequence joins TRBV7-3 and TRBJ2-2, with 11 bases matching TRBD2. CDR3 nucleotides: TGTGCCAGCAGCGAAGGGGCAACTAGCGGGAGGAACACCGGGGAGCTGTTTTTT. This sequence encodes CASSEGATSGRNTGELFF.